This T cell receptor (beta chain) stems from a study of technical replicates of blood from a few donors. This table comes from immunoSEQ multiplex PCR, and its TCRdb copy is limited to in-frame clones, with some not included. The table shows 65,000 to 90,000 clones, with 93% occurring only once. This clone is a singleton in its sample. Material: T cells isolated from PBMCs. This receptor was obtained from a human donor in good health.

The CDR3 loop reads CAISKGDSSYEQYF. The CDR3 region has the DNA TGTGCCATCAGTAAGGGGGACAGCTCCTACGAGCAGTACTTC. This chain joins TRBV10-3 and TRBJ2-7; 7 bases fit TRBD1. Trimming cost V 5 bases and J 0 bases; bases outside gene matches: 4. Germline V gives CDR1 ENHRY, CDR2 SYGVKD. CDR3 length: 14 residues.